Detailed here is one T cell receptor beta chain. Its matching antigen is unknown. Investigators profiled TCR beta VDJ and CDR3 from genomic DNA template. TCRdb reanalysed the reads using MiXCR and keeps one entry per CDR3 protein. Here the sample spans 400,000 to 500,000 distinct CDR3 sequences, roughly 68% being singletons. This sample is drawn from a study of CD8+CD57+ T cells in acquired aplastic anemia. Study-level background: The average read count for CD4+ cells in healthy donors was 8.5 million to 12 million.

The germline V and J ends were trimmed by 0 bases and 1 base, with 11 bases remaining between them. The CDR3 loop spans 16 amino acids. Germline V gives CDR1 SGHRS, CDR2 YFSETQ. Study conclusions and caveats: Between the patient and control groups, CD8+ Simpson's diversity did not differ significantly.

This clonotype was sampled from a human donor in good health, serving as a control. The chain has TRBV5-1 and TRBJ1-3, with D unresolved. Material: sorted CD4+, CD8+, or CD8+CD57+ T cells (not recorded which) from PBMCs. CDR3 DNA sequence: TGCGCCAGCAGCTTGGGACCCGGTCTGTCTGGAAACACCATATATTTT. Translating it yields CASSLGPGLSGNTIYF. Looking up the rest from reference TRBV5-1 and TRBJ1-3 gives the full variable domain: KAGVTQTPRYLIKTRGQQVTLSCSPISGHRSVSWYQQTPGQGLQFLFEYFSETQRNKGNFPGRFSGRQFSNSRSEMNVSTLELGDSALYLCASSLGPGLSGNTIYFGEGSWLTVV.